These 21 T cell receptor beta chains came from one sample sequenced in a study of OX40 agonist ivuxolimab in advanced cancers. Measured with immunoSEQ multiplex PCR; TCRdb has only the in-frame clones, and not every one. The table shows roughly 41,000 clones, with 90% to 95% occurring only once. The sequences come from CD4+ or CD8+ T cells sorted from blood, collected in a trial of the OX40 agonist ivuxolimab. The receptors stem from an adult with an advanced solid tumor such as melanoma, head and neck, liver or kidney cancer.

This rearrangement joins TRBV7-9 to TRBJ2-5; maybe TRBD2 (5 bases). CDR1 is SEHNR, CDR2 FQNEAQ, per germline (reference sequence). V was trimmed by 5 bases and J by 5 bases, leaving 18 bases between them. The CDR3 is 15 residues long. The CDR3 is CASSPREGLVETQYF. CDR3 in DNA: TGTGCCAGCAGCCCCAGAGAGGGTTTGGTTGAGACCCAGTACTTC.

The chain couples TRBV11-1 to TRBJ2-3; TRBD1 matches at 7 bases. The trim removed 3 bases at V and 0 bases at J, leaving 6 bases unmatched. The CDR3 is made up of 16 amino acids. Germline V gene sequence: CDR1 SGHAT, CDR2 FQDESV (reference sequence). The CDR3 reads CASSFLGQTSTDTQYF. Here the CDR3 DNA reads TGTGCCAGCAGCTTCCTGGGACAGACTAGCACAGATACGCAGTATTTT.

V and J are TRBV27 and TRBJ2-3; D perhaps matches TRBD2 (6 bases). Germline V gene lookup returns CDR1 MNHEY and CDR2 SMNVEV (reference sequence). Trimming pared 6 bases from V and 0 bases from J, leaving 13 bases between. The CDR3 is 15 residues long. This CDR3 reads CASRDGRISTDTQYF. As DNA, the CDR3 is TGTGCCAGCAGGGACGGGAGAATTAGCACAGATACGCAGTATTTT.

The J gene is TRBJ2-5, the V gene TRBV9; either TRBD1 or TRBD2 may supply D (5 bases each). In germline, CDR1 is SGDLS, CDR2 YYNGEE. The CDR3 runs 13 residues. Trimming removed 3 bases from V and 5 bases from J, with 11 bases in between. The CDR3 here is CASSARGEETQYF. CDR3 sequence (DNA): TGTGCCAGCAGCGCTAGAGGGGAGGAGACCCAGTACTTC.

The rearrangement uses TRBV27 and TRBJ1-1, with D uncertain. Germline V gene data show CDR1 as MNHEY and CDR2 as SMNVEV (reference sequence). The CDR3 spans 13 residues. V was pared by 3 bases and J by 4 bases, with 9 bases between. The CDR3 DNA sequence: TGTGCCAGCAGTTTTGTGGGGTCCACTGAAGCTTTCTTT. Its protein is CASSFVGSTEAFF.

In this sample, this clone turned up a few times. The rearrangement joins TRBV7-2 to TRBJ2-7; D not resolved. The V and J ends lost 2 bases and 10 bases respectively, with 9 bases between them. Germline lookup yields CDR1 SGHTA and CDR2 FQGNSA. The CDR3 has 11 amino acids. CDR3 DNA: TGTGCCAGCAGCTTACTAGGCGCCCAGTACTTC. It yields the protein CASSLLGAQYF.

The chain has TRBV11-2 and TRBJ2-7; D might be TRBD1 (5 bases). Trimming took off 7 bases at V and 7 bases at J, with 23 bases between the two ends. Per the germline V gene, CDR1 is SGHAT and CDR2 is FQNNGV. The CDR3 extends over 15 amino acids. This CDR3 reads CASTSTASPLVEQYF. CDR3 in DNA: TGTGCCAGCACCTCGACAGCATCCCCTCTTGTGGAGCAGTACTTC. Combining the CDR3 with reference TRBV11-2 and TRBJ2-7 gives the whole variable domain EAGVAQSPRYKIIEKRQSVAFWCNPISGHATLYWYQQILGQGPKLLIQFQNNGVVDDSQLPKDRFSAERLKGVDSTLKIQPAKLEDSAVYLCASTSTASPLVEQYFGPGTRLTVT.

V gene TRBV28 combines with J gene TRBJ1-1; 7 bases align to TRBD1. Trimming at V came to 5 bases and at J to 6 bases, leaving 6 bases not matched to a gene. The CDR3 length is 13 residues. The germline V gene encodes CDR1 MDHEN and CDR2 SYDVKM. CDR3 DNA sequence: TGTGCCAGCAGTCTACAGGGGAGAGCTGAAGCTTTCTTT. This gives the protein CASSLQGRAEAFF.

The CDR3 spells CASSSTGSSYNSPLHF. The CDR3, as DNA: TGTGCCAGCAGTTCGACAGGGAGCTCCTATAATTCACCCCTCCACTTT. This chain connects TRBV28 to TRBJ1-6; 7 bases are shared with TRBD1. The CDR3 extends over 16 amino acids. Germline CDR1 reads MDHEN; CDR2 reads SYDVKM. The V and J ends lost 4 bases and 0 bases, in that order; junction bases with no gene match: 3.

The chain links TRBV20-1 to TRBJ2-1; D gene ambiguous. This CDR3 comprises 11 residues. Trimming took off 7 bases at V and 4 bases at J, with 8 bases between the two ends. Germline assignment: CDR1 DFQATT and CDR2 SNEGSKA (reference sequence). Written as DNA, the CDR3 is TGCAGTGTTCGTTATTACAATGAGCAGTTCTTC. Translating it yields CSVRYYNEQFF.

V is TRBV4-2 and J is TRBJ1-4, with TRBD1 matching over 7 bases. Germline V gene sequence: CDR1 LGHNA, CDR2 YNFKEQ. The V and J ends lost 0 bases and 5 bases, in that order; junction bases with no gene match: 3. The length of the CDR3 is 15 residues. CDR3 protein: CASSQEGTANEKLFF. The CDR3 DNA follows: TGTGCCAGCAGCCAAGAGGGGACAGCGAATGAAAAACTGTTTTTT.

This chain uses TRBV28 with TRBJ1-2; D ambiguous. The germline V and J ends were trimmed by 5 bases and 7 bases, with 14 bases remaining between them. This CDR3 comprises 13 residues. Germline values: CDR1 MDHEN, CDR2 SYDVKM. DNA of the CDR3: TGTGCCAGCAGTGCTATCGGTGGACGTGGCTACACCTTC. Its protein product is CASSAIGGRGYTF.

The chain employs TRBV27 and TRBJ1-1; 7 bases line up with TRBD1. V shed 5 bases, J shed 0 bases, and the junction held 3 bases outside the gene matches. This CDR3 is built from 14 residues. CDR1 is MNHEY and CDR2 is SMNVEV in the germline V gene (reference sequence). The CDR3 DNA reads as TGTGCCAGCAGTACAGACAGGGTGAACACTGAAGCTTTCTTT. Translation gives CASSTDRVNTEAFF.

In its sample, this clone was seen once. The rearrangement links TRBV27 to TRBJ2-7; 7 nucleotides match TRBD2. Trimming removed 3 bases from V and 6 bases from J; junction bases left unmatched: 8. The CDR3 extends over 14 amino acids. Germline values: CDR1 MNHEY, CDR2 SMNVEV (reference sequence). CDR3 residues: CASSFGAGVSEQYF. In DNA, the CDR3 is TGTGCCAGCAGTTTCGGGGCGGGAGTCAGCGAGCAGTACTTC.

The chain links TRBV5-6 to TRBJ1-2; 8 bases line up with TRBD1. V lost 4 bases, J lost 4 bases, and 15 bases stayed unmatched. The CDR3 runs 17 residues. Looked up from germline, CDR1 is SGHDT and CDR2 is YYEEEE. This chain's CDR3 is CASSPFSPLTGGYGYTF. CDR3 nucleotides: TGTGCCAGCAGCCCGTTTAGCCCCCTTACAGGGGGCTATGGCTACACCTTC.

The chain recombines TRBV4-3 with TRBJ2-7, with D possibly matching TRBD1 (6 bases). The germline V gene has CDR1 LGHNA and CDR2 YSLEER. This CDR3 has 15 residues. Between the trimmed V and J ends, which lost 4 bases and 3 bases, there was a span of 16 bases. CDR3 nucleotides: TGCGCCAGCAGCCCAGCAGCAGGGGCGAACTACGAGCAGTACTTC. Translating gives CASSPAAGANYEQYF.

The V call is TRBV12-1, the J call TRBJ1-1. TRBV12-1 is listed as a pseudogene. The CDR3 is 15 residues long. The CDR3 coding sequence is TGTGCCAGCAGCGACCAATCCGGGGCCAACACTGAAGCTTTCTTT. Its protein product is CASSDQSGANTEAFF.

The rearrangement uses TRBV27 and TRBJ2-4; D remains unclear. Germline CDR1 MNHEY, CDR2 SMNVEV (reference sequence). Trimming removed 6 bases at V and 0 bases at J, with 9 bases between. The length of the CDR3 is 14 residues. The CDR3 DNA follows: TGTGCCAGCAGCCTTGACCTAGCCAAAAACATTCAGTACTTC. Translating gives CASSLDLAKNIQYF.

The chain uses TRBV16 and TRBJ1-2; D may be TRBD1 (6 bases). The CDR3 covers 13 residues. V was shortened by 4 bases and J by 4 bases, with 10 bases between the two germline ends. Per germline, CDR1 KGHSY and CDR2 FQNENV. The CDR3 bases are TGTGCCAGCAGCCCTTCGGGGGCCTATGGCTACACCTTC. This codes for CASSPSGAYGYTF.

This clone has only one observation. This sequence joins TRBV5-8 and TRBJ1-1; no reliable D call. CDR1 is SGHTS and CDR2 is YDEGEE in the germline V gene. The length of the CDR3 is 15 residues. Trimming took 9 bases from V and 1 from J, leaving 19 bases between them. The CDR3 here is CATEFGVTKNTEAFF. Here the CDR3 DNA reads TGTGCCACCGAGTTCGGGGTTACCAAGAACACTGAAGCTTTCTTT.

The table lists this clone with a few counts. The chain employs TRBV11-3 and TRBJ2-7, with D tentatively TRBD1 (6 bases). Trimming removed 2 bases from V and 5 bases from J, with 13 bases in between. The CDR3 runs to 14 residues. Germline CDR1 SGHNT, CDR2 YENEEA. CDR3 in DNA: TGTGCCAGCAGCTTAACGCAGGGGCACGACGAGCAGTACTTC. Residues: CASSLTQGHDEQYF. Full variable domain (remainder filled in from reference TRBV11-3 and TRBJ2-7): EAGVVQSPRYKIIEKKQPVAFWCNPISGHNTLYWYLQNLGQGPELLIRYENEEAVDDSQLPKDRFSAERLKGVDSTLKIQPAELGDSAVYLCASSLTQGHDEQYFGPGTRLTVT.